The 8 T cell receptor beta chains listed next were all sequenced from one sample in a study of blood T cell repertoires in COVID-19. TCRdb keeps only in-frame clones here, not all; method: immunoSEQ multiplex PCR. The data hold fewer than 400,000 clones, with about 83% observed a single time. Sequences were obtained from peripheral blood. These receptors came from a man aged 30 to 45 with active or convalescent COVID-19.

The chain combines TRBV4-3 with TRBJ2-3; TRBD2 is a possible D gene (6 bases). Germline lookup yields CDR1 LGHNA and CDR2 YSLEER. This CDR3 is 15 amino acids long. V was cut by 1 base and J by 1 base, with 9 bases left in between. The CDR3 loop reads CASSQGGEGTDTQYF. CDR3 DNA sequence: TGCGCCAGCAGCCAAGGAGGGGAGGGCACAGATACGCAGTATTTT.

The CDR3 DNA sequence: TGTGCCAGCAGTTTGAATTGGGGCAGGGGCTATGGCTACACCTTC. This codes for CASSLNWGRGYGYTF. V gene TRBV27 combines with J gene TRBJ1-2; a possible D gene is TRBD1 (6 bases). V was pared by 3 bases and J by 4 bases, with 15 bases between. Germline CDR1 and CDR2: MNHEY and SMNVEV (reference sequence). This CDR3 comprises 15 residues.

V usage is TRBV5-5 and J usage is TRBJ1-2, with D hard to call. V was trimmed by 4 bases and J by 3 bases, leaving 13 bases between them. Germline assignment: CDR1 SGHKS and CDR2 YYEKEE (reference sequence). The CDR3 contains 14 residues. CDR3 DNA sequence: TGTGCCAGCAGCCCTGGGCCCGGGGACTATGGCTACACCTTC. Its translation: CASSPGPGDYGYTF.

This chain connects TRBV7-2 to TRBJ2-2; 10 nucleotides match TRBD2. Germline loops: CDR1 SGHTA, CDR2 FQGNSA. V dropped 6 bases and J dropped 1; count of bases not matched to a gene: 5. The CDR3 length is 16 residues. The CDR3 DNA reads TGTGCCAGCAGTCGTATAGCGGGGGGGAACACCGGGGAGCTGTTTTTT. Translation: CASSRIAGGNTGELFF.

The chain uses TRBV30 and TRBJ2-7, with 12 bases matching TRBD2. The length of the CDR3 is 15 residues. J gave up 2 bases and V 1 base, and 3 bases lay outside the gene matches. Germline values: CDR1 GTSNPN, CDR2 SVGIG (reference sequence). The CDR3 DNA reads TGTGCCTGGAGTGCCCGACTAGCGGGGGCCTACGAGCAGTACTTC. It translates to CAWSARLAGAYEQYF.

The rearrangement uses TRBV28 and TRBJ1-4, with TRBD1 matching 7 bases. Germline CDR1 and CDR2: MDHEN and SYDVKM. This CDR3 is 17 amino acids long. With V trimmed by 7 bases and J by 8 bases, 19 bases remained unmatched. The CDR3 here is CASTPLLTRDRTEKLFF. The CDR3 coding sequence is TGTGCCAGCACCCCCTTATTGACCCGGGACAGAACAGAAAAACTGTTTTTT.

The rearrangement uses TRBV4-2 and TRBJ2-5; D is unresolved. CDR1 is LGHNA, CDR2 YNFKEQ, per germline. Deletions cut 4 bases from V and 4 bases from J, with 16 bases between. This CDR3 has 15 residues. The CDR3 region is CASSPKAGWSETQYF. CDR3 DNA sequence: TGTGCCAGCAGCCCCAAAGCAGGTTGGTCAGAGACCCAGTACTTC.

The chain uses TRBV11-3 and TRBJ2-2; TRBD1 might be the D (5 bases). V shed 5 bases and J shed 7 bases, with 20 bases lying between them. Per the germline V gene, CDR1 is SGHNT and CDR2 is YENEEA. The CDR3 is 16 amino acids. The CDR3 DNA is TGTGCCAGCAGCCAATCCCCAGGGATGATGAGCGGGGAGCTGTTTTTT. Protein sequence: CASSQSPGMMSGELFF.